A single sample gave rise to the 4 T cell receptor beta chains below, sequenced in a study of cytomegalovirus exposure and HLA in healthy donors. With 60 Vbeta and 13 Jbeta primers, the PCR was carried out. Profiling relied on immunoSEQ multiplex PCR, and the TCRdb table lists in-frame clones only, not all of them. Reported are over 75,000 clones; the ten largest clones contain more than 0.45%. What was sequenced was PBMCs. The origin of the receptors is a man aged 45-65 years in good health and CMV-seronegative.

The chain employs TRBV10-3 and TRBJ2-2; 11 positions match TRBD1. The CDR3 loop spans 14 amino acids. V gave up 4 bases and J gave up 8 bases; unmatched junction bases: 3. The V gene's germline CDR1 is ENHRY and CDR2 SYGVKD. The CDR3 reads CAISAGQGAGELFF. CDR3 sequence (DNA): TGTGCCATCAGTGCCGGACAGGGGGCTGGGGAGCTGTTTTTT.

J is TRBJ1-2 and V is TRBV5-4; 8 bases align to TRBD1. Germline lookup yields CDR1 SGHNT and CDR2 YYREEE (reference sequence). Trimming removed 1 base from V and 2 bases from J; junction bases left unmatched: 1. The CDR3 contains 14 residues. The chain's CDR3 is CASSLNRGNYGYTF. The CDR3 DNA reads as TGTGCCAGCAGCTTGAACAGGGGGAACTATGGCTACACCTTC.

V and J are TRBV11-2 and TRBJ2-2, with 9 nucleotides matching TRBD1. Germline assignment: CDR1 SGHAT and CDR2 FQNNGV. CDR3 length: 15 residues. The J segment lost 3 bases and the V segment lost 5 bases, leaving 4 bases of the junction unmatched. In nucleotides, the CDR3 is TGTGCCAGCAGCCGACGACAGGGGGACACCGGGGAGCTGTTTTTT. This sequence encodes CASSRRQGDTGELFF.

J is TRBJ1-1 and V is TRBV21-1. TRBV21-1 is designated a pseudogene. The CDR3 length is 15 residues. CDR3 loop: CASSKEMPMNTEAFF. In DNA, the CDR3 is TGTGCCAGCAGCAAAGAGATGCCTATGAACACTGAAGCTTTCTTT.